This T cell receptor beta chain was recorded in a study of T cell responses to AZD1222 COVID-19 vaccine. General study results and limits: The reported proportion of spike-specific TCRs targeting unmutated variant regions was nearly half.

J lost 6 bases, V lost 4 bases, and 13 bases had no gene match. Looked up from germline, CDR1 is MGHRA and CDR2 is YSYEKL. The CDR3 has 17 residues. Libraries were prepared by immunoSEQ multiplex PCR; TCRdb keeps only in-frame clonotypes and omits some of them. The profile shows around 140,000 clones, about 93% of them singletons. This clone has just one count. Its antigen is as yet unknown. The V gene is TRBV4-1, the J gene TRBJ2-2, with 8 bases that match TRBD2. The sequencing used peripheral blood, collected on day 0 of AZD1222 vaccination. The TCR originated in an adult in good health. The CDR3 DNA sequence: TGCGCCAGCAGCCTCCACTCTAGCGGGCCCCTTGCCGGGGAGCTGTTTTTT. The encoded protein is CASSLHSSGPLAGELFF.